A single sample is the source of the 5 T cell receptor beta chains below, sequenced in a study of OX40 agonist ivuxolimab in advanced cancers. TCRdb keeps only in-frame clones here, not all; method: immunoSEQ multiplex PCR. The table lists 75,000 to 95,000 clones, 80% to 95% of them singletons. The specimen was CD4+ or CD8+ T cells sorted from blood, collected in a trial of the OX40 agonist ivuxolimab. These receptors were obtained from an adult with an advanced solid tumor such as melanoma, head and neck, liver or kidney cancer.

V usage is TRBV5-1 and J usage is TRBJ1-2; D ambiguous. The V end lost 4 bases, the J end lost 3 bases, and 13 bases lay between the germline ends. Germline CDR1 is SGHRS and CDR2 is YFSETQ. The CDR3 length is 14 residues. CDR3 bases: TGCGCCAGCAGCCCCGTTCGGTCTGACTATGGCTACACCTTC. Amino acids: CASSPVRSDYGYTF.

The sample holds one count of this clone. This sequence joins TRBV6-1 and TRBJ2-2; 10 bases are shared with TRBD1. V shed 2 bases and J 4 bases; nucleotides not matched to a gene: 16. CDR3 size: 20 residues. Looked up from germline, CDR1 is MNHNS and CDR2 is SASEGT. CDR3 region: CASSEYLPGQGTRGTGELFF. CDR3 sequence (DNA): TGTGCCAGCAGTGAATACCTTCCGGGACAGGGGACTAGGGGCACCGGGGAGCTGTTTTTT.

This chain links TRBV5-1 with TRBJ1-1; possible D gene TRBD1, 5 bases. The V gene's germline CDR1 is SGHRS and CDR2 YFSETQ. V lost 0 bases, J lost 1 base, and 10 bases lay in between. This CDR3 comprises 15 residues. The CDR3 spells CASSLGGTGNTEAFF. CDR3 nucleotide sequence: TGCGCCAGCAGCTTGGGAGGGACGGGGAACACTGAAGCTTTCTTT.

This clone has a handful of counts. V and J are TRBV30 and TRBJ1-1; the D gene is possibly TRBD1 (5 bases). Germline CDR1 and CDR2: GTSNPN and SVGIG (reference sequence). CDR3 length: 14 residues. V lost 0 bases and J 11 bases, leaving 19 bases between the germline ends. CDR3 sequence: CAWSVGKAGGGAFF. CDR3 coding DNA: TGTGCCTGGAGTGTAGGGAAGGCAGGCGGGGGGGCTTTCTTT. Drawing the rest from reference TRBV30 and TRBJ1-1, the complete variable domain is SQTIHQWPATLVQPVGSPLSLECTVEGTSNPNLYWYRQAAGRGLQLLFYSVGIGQISSEVPQNLSASRPQDRQFILSSKKLLLSDSGFYLCAWSVGKAGGGAFFGQGTRLTVV.

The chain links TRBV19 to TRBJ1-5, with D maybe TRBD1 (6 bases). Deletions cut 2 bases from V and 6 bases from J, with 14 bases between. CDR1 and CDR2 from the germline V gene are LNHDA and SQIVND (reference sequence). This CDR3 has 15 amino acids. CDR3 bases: TGTGCCAGTAGTATATCGGAGGGGGGCGGTCAGCCCCAGCATTTT. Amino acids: CASSISEGGGQPQHF.